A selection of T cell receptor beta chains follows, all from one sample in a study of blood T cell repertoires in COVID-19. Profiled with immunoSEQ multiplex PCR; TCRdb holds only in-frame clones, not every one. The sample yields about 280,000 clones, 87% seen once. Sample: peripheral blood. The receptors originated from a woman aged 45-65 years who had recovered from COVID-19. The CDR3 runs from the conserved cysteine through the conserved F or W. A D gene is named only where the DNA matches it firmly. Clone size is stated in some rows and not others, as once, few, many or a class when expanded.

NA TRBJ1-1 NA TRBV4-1 CASSQESGSNTEAFF TGCGCCAGCAGCCAAGAGTCAGGATCGAACACTGAAGCTTTCTTT
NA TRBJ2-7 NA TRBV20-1 CSASRLRYEQYF TGCAGTGCTAGTCGTCTTCGCTACGAGCAGTACTTC
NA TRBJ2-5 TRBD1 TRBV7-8 CASSPRAGGRETQYF TGTGCCAGCAGCCCTCGGGCAGGGGGTCGAGAGACCCAGTACTTC
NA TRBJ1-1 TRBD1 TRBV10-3 CAIRDRGQTNTEAFF TGTGCCATCAGAGATAGGGGGCAAACGAACACTGAAGCTTTCTTT
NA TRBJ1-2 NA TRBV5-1 CASSLTRAEGYTF TGCGCCAGCAGCTTGACGAGGGCGGAAGGCTACACCTTC
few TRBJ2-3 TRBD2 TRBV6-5 CASSYSKLAGDTQYF TGTGCCAGCAGTTACTCGAAACTAGCGGGAGATACGCAGTATTTT
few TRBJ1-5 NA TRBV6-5 CASRQGPNQPQHF TGTGCCAGCAGACAGGGACCAAATCAGCCCCAGCATTTT
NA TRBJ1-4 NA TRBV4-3 CASSQAGHSIGEKLFF TGCGCCAGCAGCCAAGCGGGACACTCGATCGGTGAAAAACTGTTTTTT
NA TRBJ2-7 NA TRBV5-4 CASSLTGLGEQYF TGTGCCAGCAGCTTGACAGGGCTTGGCGAGCAGTACTTC
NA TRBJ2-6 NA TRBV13 CASSLGPGPGANVLTF TGTGCCAGCAGCTTAGGCCCAGGGCCTGGGGCCAACGTCCTGACTTTC
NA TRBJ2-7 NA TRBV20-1 CSASAQTGNYEQYF TGCAGTGCTAGTGCACAGACCGGTAACTACGAGCAGTACTTC
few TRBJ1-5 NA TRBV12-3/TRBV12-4 CASSQGTHQPQHF TGTGCCAGCAGTCAGGGAACTCATCAGCCCCAGCATTTT
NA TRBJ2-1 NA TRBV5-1 CASSRQTRYNEQFF TGCGCCAGCAGCCGACAGACTCGCTACAATGAGCAGTTCTTC
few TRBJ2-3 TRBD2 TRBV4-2 CASSQGGRGSGRSTDTQYF TGTGCCAGCAGCCAAGGGGGTCGGGGGAGCGGGAGGTCGACAGATACGCAGTATTTT
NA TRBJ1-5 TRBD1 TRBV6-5 CASRGRGDQPQHF TGTGCCAGCAGGGGCAGGGGGGATCAGCCCCAGCATTTT
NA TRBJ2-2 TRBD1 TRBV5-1 CASSRLEGQGNTGELFF TGCGCCAGCAGCCGACTAGAGGGACAGGGAAACACCGGGGAGCTGTTTTTT
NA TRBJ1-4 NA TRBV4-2 CASSQDRSGEKLFF TGTGCCAGCAGCCAAGATAGGAGCGGGGAAAAACTGTTTTTT